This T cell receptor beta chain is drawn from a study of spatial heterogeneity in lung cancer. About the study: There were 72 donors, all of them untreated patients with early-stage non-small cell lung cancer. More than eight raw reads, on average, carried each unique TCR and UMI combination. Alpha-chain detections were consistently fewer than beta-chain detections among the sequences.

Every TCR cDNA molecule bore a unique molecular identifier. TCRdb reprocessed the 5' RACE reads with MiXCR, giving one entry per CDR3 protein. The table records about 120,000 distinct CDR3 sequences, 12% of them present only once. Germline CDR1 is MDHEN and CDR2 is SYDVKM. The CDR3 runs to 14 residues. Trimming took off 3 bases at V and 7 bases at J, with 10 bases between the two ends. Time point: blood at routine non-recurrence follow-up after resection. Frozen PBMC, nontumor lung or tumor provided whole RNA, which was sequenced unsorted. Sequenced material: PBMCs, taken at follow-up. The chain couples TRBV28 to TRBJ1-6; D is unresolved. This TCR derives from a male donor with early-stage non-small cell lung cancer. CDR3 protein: CASSLASSNSPLHF. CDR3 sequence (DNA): TGTGCCAGCAGTTTGGCATCTTCGAATTCACCCCTCCACTTT.